The 2 T cell receptor beta chains below come from one sample, sequenced in a study of blood T cell repertoires in COVID-19. Here immunoSEQ multiplex PCR was the method, and the copy in TCRdb shows in-frame clones only, minus some. The sample records more than 200,000 clones, roughly 80% being singletons. Sequenced input: peripheral blood. These receptors were collected from a woman aged 40 to 50 with active or convalescent COVID-19.

This chain links TRBV9 with TRBJ2-1; possibly TRBD2 for D (6 bases). CDR1 and CDR2 (germline): SGDLS, YYNGEE. The CDR3 length is 14 residues. The V end lost 2 bases, the J end lost 3 bases, and 9 bases lay between the germline ends. The CDR3 nucleotides read TGTGCCAGCAGCGTCGCTAGCGACTACAATGAGCAGTTCTTC. Amino acids: CASSVASDYNEQFF.

The chain employs TRBV12-3 or TRBV12-4 and TRBJ2-5, with D tentatively TRBD2 (5 bases). V was pared by 6 bases and J by 7 bases, with 15 bases between. This CDR3 region has 13 residues. The CDR3 region is CASSPGGSGTQYF. The CDR3 DNA reads TGTGCCAGCAGCCCTGGCGGGTCGGGGACCCAGTACTTC.